Listed below are T cell receptor beta chains from one sample, sequenced in a study of early T cells in non-severe SARS-CoV-2 infection. TCRdb processed the 5' RACE reads anew with MiXCR; each CDR3 protein has one entry. The profile shows over 45,000 distinct CDR3 sequences, over 9.5% of them singletons. The sequencing sample was made of whole blood. The receptor source for this set is an adult who was a healthcare worker with PCR-confirmed SARS-CoV-2 infection or an uninfected control (not recorded which). Each CDR3 is given with its conserved first and last residue. Fields, in order: V gene, D gene, CDR3 protein. The D gene is left open where the match is weak.

TRBV2,NA,CASSATVNTEAFF
TRBV7-9,NA,CASSPRASSTDTQYF
TRBV7-2,TRBD2,CASSLRASGRAYEQYF
TRBV29-1,NA,CSVRTIYRAPYEQYF
TRBV12-3/TRBV12-4,NA,CASSGAQGYTF
TRBV7-2,NA,CASSPLDEQFF
TRBV6-5,NA,CASSYLLEAFF
TRBV5-1,NA,CASSFQGSYEQYF
TRBV29-1,NA,CSVLAGANTGANVLTF
TRBV11-2,NA,CASSLAQRVGEQFF
TRBV2,TRBD2,CASTTSGAQETQYF
TRBV12-3/TRBV12-4,TRBD1,CASSFSTGGTLDARNTEAFF
TRBV13,NA,CASSLGRRGTEAFF
TRBV23-1,NA,CASSRAIGGTAKPYEQYF
TRBV5-1,NA,CASSLSDNSGNTIYF
TRBV5-1,NA,CASSKQGPARDTEAFF
TRBV5-1,TRBD2,CASSLGREGDTQYF
TRBV12-3/TRBV12-4,TRBD1,CASSLRRQGADTIYF
TRBV29-1,NA,CSVRMSYNEQFF
TRBV7-2,NA,CASSFIPTPSLGSGANVLTF
TRBV7-9,TRBD2,CASSLALAGSGREQYF
TRBV20-1,NA,CSAMTSTDTQYF
TRBV7-2,NA,CASSLVVVSLGNEQFF
TRBV5-5,NA,CAIEGPGSSYNSPLHF
TRBV12-5,TRBD1,CASGLRDRIYLSNEQFF
TRBV20-1,NA,CSALKNIQYF
TRBV2,TRBD1,CASSIQGADTEAFF
TRBV29-1,TRBD1,CSGGIGGKNEQFF
TRBV13,NA,CASSLANRDARADTQYF
TRBV20-1,TRBD2,CSSGRAEDEQYF
TRBV14,NA,CASSQDLGALETQYF
TRBV20-1,TRBD2,CSALAANTGELFF
TRBV5-1,NA,CASSTRPRGAGSADTQYF
TRBV15,NA,CATSGRLVRNTGELFF
TRBV7-7,NA,CASSLTGSNEQFF
TRBV12-2,NA,CASRLVVRVNGNTEAFF
TRBV6-5,NA,CASSYGSRGSGELFF
TRBV7-9,NA,CASSIGPEEAFF
TRBV7-9,TRBD1,CASSSRDRGIEQYF
TRBV4-3,NA,CASSQEVGAWDRNIQYF
TRBV6-6,NA,CASRRPTSTDTQYF
TRBV18,TRBD1,CASSPPRTGTYEQYF
TRBV29-1,TRBD2,CSVDGYAGVPDTQYF
TRBV6-1,NA,CASKEGSGLYEQYF